This T cell receptor (beta chain) was profiled in a study of identical twins. Germline lookup yields CDR1 SNHLY and CDR2 FYNNEI. The CDR3 has 14 residues. A universal primer site was created by template switching, with the cDNA bearing unique molecular identifiers. A single record per CDR3 protein comes from TCRdb applying MiXCR to the 5' RACE reads. Altogether 1.5 million to 2 million distinct CDR3 sequences are present, about 31% being singletons, with the ten largest covering 0.27%. With respect to this clonotype: The antigen is undetermined. The junction does not match germline at one end; this may be a read error.

Regarding the study as a whole: Where beta out-of-frame sequences were concerned, excess twin sharing was weaker. Clonotypes of the beta chain that were abundant in cord blood carried fewer insertions (memory repertoires showed none).

The sequenced sample consisted of cord blood. The sequence was obtained from a newborn girl in good health. This chain links TRBV2 with TRBJ2-1; 8 bases are shared with TRBD1. CDR3 in amino acids: CASSDRGGYNEQLF. DNA of the CDR3: TGTGCCAGCTCCGACAGGGGAGGCTACAATGAGCAGTTATTC.